One sample yielded the 21 T cell receptor beta chains listed below, sequenced in a study of T cell changes during pregnancy in multiple sclerosis. Profiled with immunoSEQ multiplex PCR; TCRdb holds only in-frame clones, not every one. The sample lists approximately 39,000 clones; 85% to 90% were seen once. The sample in question was CD4+ T cells from peripheral blood mononuclear cells, obtained in the second trimester of pregnancy. The origin of the receptors is a female donor with multiple sclerosis, enrolled in a pregnancy study.

This chain connects TRBV2 to TRBJ2-1, with D tentatively TRBD1 (5 bases). CDR1 and CDR2 (germline): SNHLY, FYNNEI. Trimming cost V 6 bases and J 8 bases, with 11 bases left between them. The length of the CDR3 is 12 residues. CDR3 bases: TGTGCCAGCAGCTCCCAGGGCCATGAGCAGTTCTTC. Residues: CASSSQGHEQFF.

There are a few counts of this clone. The rearrangement joins TRBV4-3 to TRBJ2-3; no reliable D call. Looked up from germline, CDR1 is LGHNA and CDR2 is YSLEER. With 1 base removed from V and 4 bases from J, the gap between germline ends came to 9 bases. The length of the CDR3 is 14 residues. CDR3 sequence (DNA): TGCGCCAGCAGCCAAGGTCGCGGCCCAGATACGCAGTATTTT. Its translation is CASSQGRGPDTQYF.

The rearrangement joins TRBV28 to TRBJ2-3, with D perhaps TRBD1 (6 bases). Trimming left V 2 bases short and J 1 base short, with 10 bases between. Per germline, CDR1 MDHEN and CDR2 SYDVKM. This CDR3 contains 15 residues. CDR3 DNA: TGTGCCAGCAGTTTAGGGGGCGGACGCACAGATACGCAGTATTTT. Protein product: CASSLGGGRTDTQYF.

V is TRBV5-6 and J is TRBJ2-7; 7 nucleotides line up with TRBD1. The CDR3 is 15 residues long. CDR1 is SGHDT and CDR2 is YYEEEE in the germline V gene. Trimming removed 1 base from V and 0 bases from J; junction bases left unmatched: 4. The CDR3 DNA is TGTGCCAGCAGCTTGTGGGGACAGTACTCCTACGAGCAGTACTTC. Translation gives CASSLWGQYSYEQYF. Filled out from reference TRBV5-6 and TRBJ2-7, the complete variable domain reads DAGVTQSPTHLIKTRGQQVTLRCSPKSGHDTVSWYQQALGQGPQFIFQYYEEEERQRGNFPDRFSGHQFPNYSSELNVNALLLGDSALYLCASSLWGQYSYEQYFGPGTRLTVT.

The chain joins TRBV27 to TRBJ1-5, with 7 bases that match TRBD1. V lost 3 bases to trimming and J lost 0 bases; unmatched junction nucleotides: 8. Per germline, CDR1 MNHEY and CDR2 SMNVEV (reference sequence). The CDR3 has 17 amino acids. CDR3 loop: CASSFRQGHGSNQPQHF. As DNA, the CDR3 is TGTGCCAGCAGTTTCCGACAGGGTCACGGTAGCAATCAGCCCCAGCATTTT.

The chain employs TRBV28 and TRBJ2-1; weak D call: TRBD1 (5 bases). The CDR3 is made up of 16 amino acids. The V end lost 0 bases, the J end lost 4 bases, and 13 bases lay between the germline ends. Germline loops: CDR1 MDHEN, CDR2 SYDVKM. The CDR3 here is CASSLWVWGLYNEQFF. The CDR3 DNA sequence: TGTGCCAGCAGTTTATGGGTCTGGGGCCTTTACAATGAGCAGTTCTTC.

The genes are TRBV28 and TRBJ2-1; D is uncertain. Germline V CDR1 and CDR2: MDHEN, SYDVKM. This CDR3 region has 15 residues. The ends were cut back, 1 base at V and 2 bases at J, with 9 bases in the middle. CDR3 DNA: TGTGCCAGCAGTTTATCCCAGCGAACCTACAATGAGCAGTTCTTC. It is translated as CASSLSQRTYNEQFF.

The CDR3 region has the DNA TGTGCCAGTAGTATAAAAGGGCTAGCGGTGTCCAATGAGCAGTTCTTC. Residues: CASSIKGLAVSNEQFF. V is TRBV19 and J is TRBJ2-1, with 7 nucleotides matching TRBD2. The germline V gene has CDR1 LNHDA and CDR2 SQIVND (reference sequence). CDR3 size: 16 residues. V lost 2 bases to trimming and J lost 6 bases; unmatched junction nucleotides: 10.

This chain joins TRBV7-9 and TRBJ1-5, with D unclear. V lost 4 bases to trimming and J lost 7 bases, with 11 bases between them. Germline values: CDR1 SEHNR, CDR2 FQNEAQ (reference sequence). The CDR3 totals 13 residues. In DNA form, the CDR3 reads TGTGCCAGCAGCTCCGCCGGAGCGCAGCCCCAGCATTTT. Protein: CASSSAGAQPQHF.

The chain links TRBV7-2 to TRBJ1-3; no definite D call. Trimming removed 5 bases at V and 0 bases at J, with 14 bases between. Germline CDR1 SGHTA, CDR2 FQGNSA. The CDR3 has 16 residues. DNA of the CDR3: TGTGCCAGCAGCGTCGCCACCGGACTCTCTGGAAACACCATATATTTT. Translation: CASSVATGLSGNTIYF.

This clone has only one observation. The chain has TRBV4-1 and TRBJ2-2; TRBD1 is a possible D gene (6 bases). This CDR3 spans 18 amino acids. CDR1 and CDR2 (germline): MGHRA, YSYEKL. V was cut by 0 bases and J by 5 bases, with 19 bases left in between. This CDR3 reads CASSQEVIRRGGTGELFF. As DNA, the CDR3 is TGCGCCAGCAGCCAAGAGGTTATCCGCAGGGGCGGGACCGGGGAGCTGTTTTTT.

CDR3 residues: CASSSRGSGNTEAFF. Here the CDR3 DNA reads TGTGCCAGCAGTTCCAGGGGGTCTGGGAACACTGAAGCTTTCTTT. This sequence joins TRBV27 and TRBJ1-1; 7 nucleotides align to TRBD1. Germline CDR1 and CDR2: MNHEY and SMNVEV (reference sequence). The CDR3 has 15 amino acids. J was trimmed by 1 base and V by 4 bases; bases with no gene match: 6.

The chain couples TRBV25-1 to TRBJ1-5; D is ambiguous. The CDR3 has 14 amino acids. CDR1 and CDR2 from the germline V gene are MGHDK and SYGVNS. V was pared by 3 bases and J by 4 bases, with 10 bases between. The CDR3 protein is CASSDSTANQPQHF. CDR3 nucleotides: TGTGCCAGCAGTGATTCTACAGCAAATCAGCCCCAGCATTTT. Looking up the rest from reference TRBV25-1 and TRBJ1-5 gives the full variable domain: EADIYQTPRYLVIGTGKKITLECSQTMGHDKMYWYQQDPGMELHLIHYSYGVNSTEKGDLSSESTVSRIRTEHFPLTLESARPSHTSQYLCASSDSTANQPQHFGDGTRLSIL.

The genes are TRBV7-8 and TRBJ2-7; possible D gene TRBD1, 5 bases. CDR3 size: 15 residues. The germline CDR1 and CDR2 sequences are SGHVS and FQNEAQ. Trimming pared 0 bases from V and 0 bases from J, leaving 9 bases between. The CDR3 DNA reads TGTGCCAGCAGCTTAGCTGGCAGGGTCTCCTACGAGCAGTACTTC. Translated: CASSLAGRVSYEQYF.

The chain combines TRBV5-4 with TRBJ2-7; D unresolved. CDR3 size: 13 residues. Looked up from germline, CDR1 is SGHNT and CDR2 is YYREEE (reference sequence). Between the trimmed V and J ends, which lost 3 bases and 1 base, there was a span of 8 bases. The CDR3 coding sequence is TGTGCCAGCAGCTCCGACATTTCCTACGAGCAGTACTTC. It translates to CASSSDISYEQYF.

The chain uses TRBV11-3 and TRBJ2-7; TRBD1 is a possible D gene (6 bases). This CDR3 spans 12 amino acids. Looked up from germline, CDR1 is SGHNT and CDR2 is YENEEA. Trimming left V 4 bases short and J 5 bases short, with 9 bases between. The CDR3 nucleotides are TGTGCCAGCAGCTGGGGACAAAACGAGCAGTACTTC. It is translated as CASSWGQNEQYF.

CDR3 sequence (DNA): TGTGCCAGCAGCCAAGATACCCCACTAGCGGGAGGAGAGACCCAGTACTTC. Translated: CASSQDTPLAGGETQYF. V gene TRBV14 combines with J gene TRBJ2-5, with 12 bases lining up with TRBD2. Germline V gives CDR1 SGHDN, CDR2 FVKESK. The CDR3 spans 17 residues. V was clipped by 0 bases and J by 4 bases; unmatched bases: 6.

This clone came up once. The CDR3 DNA reads as TGTGCCAGCAGCTTCCTTGGGACAGGGAACAATCAGCCCCAGCATTTT. It encodes CASSFLGTGNNQPQHF. The chain carries TRBV7-2 and TRBJ1-5; 9 bases are shared with TRBD1. Per germline, CDR1 SGHTA and CDR2 FQGNSA. V was clipped by 3 bases and J by 3 bases; unmatched bases: 6. There are 16 residues in the CDR3. The variable domain in full, with the rest retrieved from reference TRBV7-2 and TRBJ1-5, is GAGVSQSPSNKVTEKGKDVELRCDPISGHTALYWYRQSLGQGLEFLIYFQGNSAPDKSGLPSDRFSAERTGGSVSTLTIQRTQQEDSAVYLCASSFLGTGNNQPQHFGDGTRLSIL.

The rearrangement joins TRBV11-2 to TRBJ2-7; 13 bases are a match to TRBD2. Germline values: CDR1 SGHAT, CDR2 FQNNGV. CDR3 length: 17 residues. V was pared by 5 bases and J by 0 bases, with 7 bases of the junction left unmatched. CDR3 residues: CASSRGLAGTPSYEQYF. The CDR3 nucleotides are TGTGCCAGCAGCCGGGGACTAGCGGGAACTCCCTCCTACGAGCAGTACTTC.

The genes are TRBV5-1 and TRBJ1-1, with a possible D match to TRBD1 (6 bases). Germline values: CDR1 SGHRS, CDR2 YFSETQ. Trimming stripped 0 bases from V and 4 bases from J, with 13 bases between. The CDR3 has 15 residues. The CDR3 DNA reads TGCGCCAGCAGCTTGGGGGAGGGGACATCCACTGAAGCTTTCTTT. As protein: CASSLGEGTSTEAFF.

The V and J genes are TRBV10-3 and TRBJ1-4, with TRBD1 matching 7 bases. V shed 5 bases and J 5 bases; nucleotides not matched to a gene: 5. Germline V gene lookup returns CDR1 ENHRY and CDR2 SYGVKD. There are 14 residues in the CDR3. The CDR3 sequence is CAISRTGRNEKLFF. The CDR3 DNA follows: TGTGCCATCAGTCGGACAGGACGAAATGAAAAACTGTTTTTT.